The 24 T cell receptor beta chains below were found in one sample sequenced in a study of cytomegalovirus exposure and HLA in healthy donors. Primers for the PCR totalled 60 Vbeta and 13 Jbeta. TCRdb's table, derived via immunoSEQ multiplex PCR, lists solely in-frame clones and lacks some. The sample shows roughly 65,000 clones, almost 70% of them seen only once. The specimen was PBMCs. These receptors came from a man in his forties in good health and CMV-seropositive.

This clone was counted once. The genes are TRBV5-4 and TRBJ2-2, with 7 positions matching TRBD1. The CDR3 is 17 residues long. V trimming: 4 bases; J trimming: 3 bases; junction bases outside the gene matches: 12. The germline V gene has CDR1 SGHNT and CDR2 YYREEE (reference sequence). DNA of the CDR3: TGTGCCAGCAGCCCTGGTCCCGGGACAGACTACACCGGGGAGCTGTTTTTT. Its protein product is CASSPGPGTDYTGELFF.

This clone was seen once. This rearrangement joins TRBV7-3 to TRBJ1-1, with D possibly TRBD1 on 5 matching bases. Deletions cut 3 bases from V and 6 bases from J, with 14 bases between. Per the germline V gene, CDR1 is SGHTA and CDR2 is FQGTGA. CDR3 length equals 14 residues. CDR3 DNA sequence: TGTGCCAGCAGCTTCCAGGGAGGTGATTCTGAAGCTTTCTTT. Its translation is CASSFQGGDSEAFF.

This clone appeared once. The V and J genes are TRBV4-2 and TRBJ1-3; D gene uncertain. In germline, CDR1 is LGHNA, CDR2 YNFKEQ. The V gene lost 0 bases and the J gene lost 3 bases, with 12 bases spanning the gap. The length of the CDR3 is 16 residues. This CDR3 is CASSQDIPGNGNTIYF. The CDR3 bases are TGTGCCAGCAGCCAAGATATACCGGGGAATGGAAACACCATATATTTT.

This sequence joins TRBV7-2 and TRBJ2-5; 15 bases match TRBD2. The ends lost 2 bases at V and 4 bases at J; junction bases unmatched: 8. Germline CDR1 is SGHTA and CDR2 is FQGNSA. This CDR3 region has 18 residues. The chain's CDR3 is CASSLWGTSGGPTETQYF. CDR3 DNA sequence: TGTGCCAGCAGCTTATGGGGGACTAGCGGGGGGCCCACAGAGACCCAGTACTTC. The entire variable domain, with the rest obtained from reference TRBV7-2 and TRBJ2-5, is as follows: GAGVSQSPSNKVTEKGKDVELRCDPISGHTALYWYRQSLGQGLEFLIYFQGNSAPDKSGLPSDRFSAERTGGSVSTLTIQRTQQEDSAVYLCASSLWGTSGGPTETQYFGPGTRLLVL.

The chain links TRBV19 to TRBJ2-7, with a possible D match to TRBD1 (6 bases). CDR3 length: 15 residues. V gave up 1 base and J gave up 0 bases, with 10 bases separating them. Germline V gene lookup returns CDR1 LNHDA and CDR2 SQIVND (reference sequence). The chain's CDR3 is CASSIARTDSYEQYF. The CDR3 DNA reads TGTGCCAGTAGTATAGCCAGGACAGACTCCTACGAGCAGTACTTC.

V gene TRBV19 combines with J gene TRBJ2-3, with D possibly TRBD1 on 6 matching bases. Deletions cut 8 bases from V and 0 bases from J, with 12 bases between. Germline V CDR1 and CDR2: LNHDA, SQIVND (reference sequence). This CDR3 is 14 amino acids long. The CDR3 sequence: CASSDRPSTDTQYF. DNA of the CDR3: TGTGCCAGTTCCGACAGGCCTAGCACAGATACGCAGTATTTT.

V usage is TRBV29-1 and J usage is TRBJ2-3; 8 positions match TRBD2. CDR3 length equals 16 residues. Germline V lookup: CDR1 SQVTM, CDR2 ANQGSEA. Germline trimming cut 0 bases from V and 4 bases from J; bases unmatched to any gene: 9. The CDR3 nucleotides read TGCAGCGTTGAAGAAATTTACGGGACTAGAGCAGATACGCAGTATTTT. Protein: CSVEEIYGTRADTQYF.

The chain is built from TRBV19 and TRBJ1-5, with D unclear. There are 17 residues in the CDR3. Trimming left V 8 bases short and J 0 bases short, with 20 bases between. CDR1 and CDR2 (germline): LNHDA, SQIVND (reference sequence). In DNA, the CDR3 is TGTGCCAGTCAGTCTCGGGGAGGCTCTAGTAGCAATCAGCCCCAGCATTTT. Its translation: CASQSRGGSSSNQPQHF. Variable domain in full (rest from reference TRBV19 and TRBJ1-5): DGGITQSPKYLFRKEGQNVTLSCEQNLNHDAMYWYRQDPGQGLRLIYYSQIVNDFQKGDIAEGYSVSREKKESFPLTVTSAQKNPTAFYLCASQSRGGSSSNQPQHFGDGTRLSIL.

The chain joins TRBV20-1 to TRBJ1-1; D unclear. Germline assignment: CDR1 DFQATT and CDR2 SNEGSKA (reference sequence). This CDR3 is 10 amino acids long. V was clipped by 0 bases and J by 7 bases, with 3 bases between them. The CDR3 DNA reads as TGCAGTGCTAGAGAATATGAAGCTTTCTTT. This gives the protein CSAREYEAFF.

The chain employs TRBV30 and TRBJ2-7; 9 bases agree with TRBD1. The CDR3 length is 13 residues. V gave up 3 bases and J gave up 6 bases; unmatched junction bases: 6. Per the germline V gene, CDR1 is GTSNPN and CDR2 is SVGIG (reference sequence). The CDR3 nucleotides read TGTGCCTGGAGCCGCCAGGGACAGGGCGAGCAGTACTTC. It codes for CAWSRQGQGEQYF.

The V call is TRBV7-2, the J call TRBJ2-3; 7 bases line up with TRBD2. CDR3 length: 14 amino acids. With V trimmed by 5 bases and J by 4 bases, 6 bases remained unmatched. Germline CDR1 reads SGHTA; CDR2 reads FQGNSA. CDR3: CASSPGRGSDTQYF. DNA of the CDR3: TGTGCCAGCAGCCCGGGGCGGGGGTCAGATACGCAGTATTTT.

The rearrangement uses TRBV10-3 and TRBJ2-3; 12 bases match TRBD2. The germline V gene has CDR1 ENHRY and CDR2 SYGVKD. The J segment lost 1 base and the V segment lost 3 bases, leaving 2 bases of the junction unmatched. The CDR3 is 16 residues long. The CDR3 spells CAISEASGGGTDTQYF. The DNA for the CDR3 is TGTGCCATCAGTGAAGCTAGCGGGGGGGGCACAGATACGCAGTATTTT.

This clone appeared once. This sequence joins TRBV19 and TRBJ1-5; TRBD1 matches at 7 bases. From germline, CDR1 is LNHDA and CDR2 SQIVND (reference sequence). The CDR3 loop spans 16 amino acids. The V gene end was trimmed by 4 bases and the J gene end by 0 bases; junction bases not matched to a gene: 6. For the CDR3, the DNA is TGTGCCAGTAGTACTTTGACAGGGTATAGCAATCAGCCCCAGCATTTT. It translates to CASSTLTGYSNQPQHF.

The sample holds one count of this clone. The chain has TRBV7-9 and TRBJ1-1, with D unclear. CDR3 size: 13 residues. The ends were cut back, 7 bases at V and 2 bases at J, with 11 bases in the middle. In germline, CDR1 is SEHNR, CDR2 FQNEAQ (reference sequence). The CDR3 DNA is TGTGCCAGCATGCGGTCTTCAAACACTGAAGCTTTCTTT. Protein product: CASMRSSNTEAFF. The full variable domain, with the rest looked up from reference TRBV7-9 and TRBJ1-1, is DTGVSQNPRHKITKRGQNVTFRCDPISEHNRLYWYRQTLGQGPEFLTYFQNEAQLEKSRLLSDRFSAERPKGSFSTLEIQRTEQGDSAMYLCASMRSSNTEAFFGQGTRLTVV.

The chain uses TRBV19 and TRBJ1-5; 9 bases align to TRBD1. J was trimmed by 6 bases and V by 7 bases; bases with no gene match: 7. Germline CDR1 is LNHDA and CDR2 is SQIVND (reference sequence). CDR3 length: 14 amino acids. CDR3 protein: CASTLTGGRQPQHF. CDR3 DNA sequence: TGTGCCAGTACCCTCACAGGGGGCCGTCAGCCCCAGCATTTT.

The chain combines TRBV15 with TRBJ2-7, with D unresolved. The germline V gene has CDR1 LNHNV and CDR2 YYDKDF (reference sequence). The CDR3 runs 14 residues. Trimming took 3 bases from V and 3 from J, leaving 12 bases between them. Written as DNA, the CDR3 is TGTGCCACCAGCAGCAGACATCTTGGCTACGAGCAGTACTTC. It encodes CATSSRHLGYEQYF. Variable domain in full (rest from reference TRBV15 and TRBJ2-7): DAMVIQNPRYQVTQFGKPVTLSCSQTLNHNVMYWYQQKSSQAPKLLFHYYDKDFNNEADTPDNFQSRRPNTSFCFLDIRSPGLGDTAMYLCATSSRHLGYEQYFGPGTRLTVT.

The chain carries TRBV7-2 and TRBJ2-5, with D possibly TRBD2 on 5 matching bases. CDR1 is SGHTA, CDR2 FQGNSA, per germline. The CDR3 contains 15 residues. Trimming shortened V by 5 bases and J by 5 bases, and 18 bases separated the two germline ends. CDR3 protein: CASSTRPKRRETQYF. The CDR3 bases are TGTGCCAGCAGCACCCGACCAAAGCGGCGGGAGACCCAGTACTTC.

V usage is TRBV5-1 and J usage is TRBJ2-3; TRBD2 is a possible D gene (5 bases). The CDR3 loop spans 15 amino acids. Germline assignment: CDR1 SGHRS and CDR2 YFSETQ. Trimming shortened V by 2 bases and J by 0 bases, and 10 bases separated the two germline ends. CDR3 nucleotides: TGCGCCAGCAGCTTCAGCGGTGCTAGCACAGATACGCAGTATTTT. Its protein is CASSFSGASTDTQYF.

Only a few counts were recorded for this clone. The CDR3 region has the DNA TGTGCCAGCAGTGACACTTATAATTCACCCCTCCACTTT. Protein sequence: CASSDTYNSPLHF. The V and J genes are TRBV25-1 and TRBJ1-6; no reliable D call. Germline V gives CDR1 MGHDK, CDR2 SYGVNS. Trimming left V 3 bases short and J 4 bases short, with 4 bases between. The CDR3 has 13 residues.

CDR3 bases: TGTGCCAGCAACCGGGACAGAAATAACTATGGCTACACCTTC. It is translated as CASNRDRNNYGYTF. The rearrangement links TRBV2 to TRBJ1-2, with 7 positions matching TRBD1. The germline CDR1 and CDR2 sequences are SNHLY and FYNNEI. Trimming cost V 7 bases and J 1 base; bases outside gene matches: 6. The CDR3 is 14 amino acids.

This sequence joins TRBV6-5 and TRBJ2-7, with D perhaps TRBD2 (6 bases). This CDR3 is built from 13 residues. Germline CDR1 reads MNHEY; CDR2 reads SVGAGI. V lost 6 bases and J 3 bases, leaving 12 bases between the germline ends. The CDR3 protein is CASSPGTRYEQYF. The CDR3 DNA follows: TGTGCCAGCAGCCCCGGGACTCGCTACGAGCAGTACTTC.

Written as DNA, the CDR3 is TGTGCCAGCAGTGCTAATCCCGGGGAACCCACCGGGGAGCTGTTTTTT. It specifies CASSANPGEPTGELFF. The V gene is TRBV2, the J gene TRBJ2-2; weak D call: TRBD2 (5 bases). V was clipped by 4 bases and J by 4 bases, with 16 bases between them. Germline values: CDR1 SNHLY, CDR2 FYNNEI. This CDR3 is built from 16 residues.

This chain joins TRBV6-5 and TRBJ2-7; D remains ambiguous. Germline values: CDR1 MNHEY, CDR2 SVGAGI. V lost 2 bases and J 3 bases, leaving 8 bases between the germline ends. The CDR3 runs 13 residues. Here the CDR3 DNA reads TGTGCCAGCAGTTACAATCCGAGCTACGAGCAGTACTTC. Protein sequence: CASSYNPSYEQYF.

The chain employs TRBV6-1 and TRBJ2-1; weak D call: TRBD1 (6 bases). The V and J ends lost 6 bases and 5 bases respectively, with 11 bases between them. Germline V gene sequence: CDR1 MNHNS, CDR2 SASEGT. The CDR3 contains 13 residues. The CDR3 reads CASSLTGNNEQFF. The CDR3 nucleotides read TGTGCCAGCAGCTTGACAGGAAACAATGAGCAGTTCTTC.